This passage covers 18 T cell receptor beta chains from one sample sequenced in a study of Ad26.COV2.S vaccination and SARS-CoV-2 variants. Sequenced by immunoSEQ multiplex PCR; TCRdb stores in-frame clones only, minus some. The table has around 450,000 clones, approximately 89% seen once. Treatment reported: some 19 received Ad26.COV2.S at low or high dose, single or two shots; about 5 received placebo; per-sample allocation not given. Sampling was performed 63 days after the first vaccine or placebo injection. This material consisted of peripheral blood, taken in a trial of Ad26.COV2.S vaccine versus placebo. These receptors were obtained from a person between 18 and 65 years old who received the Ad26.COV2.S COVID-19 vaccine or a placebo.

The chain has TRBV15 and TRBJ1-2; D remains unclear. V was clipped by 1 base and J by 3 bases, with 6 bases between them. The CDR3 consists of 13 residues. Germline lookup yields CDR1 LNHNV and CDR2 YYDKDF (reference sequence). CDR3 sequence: CATSRAGDYGYTF. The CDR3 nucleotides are TGTGCCACCAGCAGAGCCGGGGACTATGGCTACACCTTC.

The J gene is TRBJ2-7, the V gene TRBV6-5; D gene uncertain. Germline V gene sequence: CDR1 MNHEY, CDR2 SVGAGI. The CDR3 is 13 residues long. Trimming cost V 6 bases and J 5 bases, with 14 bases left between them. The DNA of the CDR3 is TGTGCCAGCAGGCCCACCCTTTGGGACGAGCAGTACTTC. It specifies CASRPTLWDEQYF.

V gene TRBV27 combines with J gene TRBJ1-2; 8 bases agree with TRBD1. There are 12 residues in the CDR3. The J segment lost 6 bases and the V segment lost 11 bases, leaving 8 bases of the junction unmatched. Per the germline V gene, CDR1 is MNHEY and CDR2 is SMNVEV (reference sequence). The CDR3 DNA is TGTGCCGTTTTCACAGGGGGTCATGGCTACACCTTC. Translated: CAVFTGGHGYTF.

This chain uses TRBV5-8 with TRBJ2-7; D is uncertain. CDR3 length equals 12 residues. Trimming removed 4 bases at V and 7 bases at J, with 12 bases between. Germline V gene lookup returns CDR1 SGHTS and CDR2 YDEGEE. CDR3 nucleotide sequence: TGTGCCAGCAGCCCCCTCCAGTGGGAGCAGTACTTC. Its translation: CASSPLQWEQYF.

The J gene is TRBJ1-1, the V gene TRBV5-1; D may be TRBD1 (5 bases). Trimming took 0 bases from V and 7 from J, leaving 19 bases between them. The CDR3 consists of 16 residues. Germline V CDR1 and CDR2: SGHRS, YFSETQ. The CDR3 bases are TGCGCCAGCAGCTTGGCCCTTCCAGGGCCTTGGGGTGAAGCTTTCTTT. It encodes CASSLALPGPWGEAFF.

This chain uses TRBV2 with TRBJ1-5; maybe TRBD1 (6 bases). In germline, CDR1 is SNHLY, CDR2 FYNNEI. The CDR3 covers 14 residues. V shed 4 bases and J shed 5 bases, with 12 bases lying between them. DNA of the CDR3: TGTGCCAGCAGTGTGATGGGGGGCGATCAGCCCCAGCATTTT. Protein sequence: CASSVMGGDQPQHF.

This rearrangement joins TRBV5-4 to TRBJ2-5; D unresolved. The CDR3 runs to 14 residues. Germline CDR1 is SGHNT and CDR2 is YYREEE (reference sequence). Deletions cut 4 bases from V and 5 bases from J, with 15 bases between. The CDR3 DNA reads TGTGCCAGCAGCACAACCTATATCACCGAGACCCAGTACTTC. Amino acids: CASSTTYITETQYF.

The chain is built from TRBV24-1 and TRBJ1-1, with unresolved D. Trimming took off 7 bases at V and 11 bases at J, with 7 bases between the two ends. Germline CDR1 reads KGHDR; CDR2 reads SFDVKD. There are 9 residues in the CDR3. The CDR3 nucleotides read TGTGCCACCAGGCCGGAGGCTTTCTTT. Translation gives CATRPEAFF.

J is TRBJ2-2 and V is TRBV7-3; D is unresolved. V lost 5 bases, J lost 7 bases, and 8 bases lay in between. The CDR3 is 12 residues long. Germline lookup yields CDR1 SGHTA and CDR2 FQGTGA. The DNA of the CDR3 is TGTGCCAGCAGCCCCCAGTACGGGGAGCTGTTTTTT. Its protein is CASSPQYGELFF.

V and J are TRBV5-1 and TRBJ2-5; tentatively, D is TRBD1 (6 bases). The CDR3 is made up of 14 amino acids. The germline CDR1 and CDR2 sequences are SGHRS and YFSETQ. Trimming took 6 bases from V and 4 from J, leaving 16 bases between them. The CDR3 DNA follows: TGCGCCAGCAAGGAACAGGGTTCGGGAGAGACCCAGTACTTC. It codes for CASKEQGSGETQYF.

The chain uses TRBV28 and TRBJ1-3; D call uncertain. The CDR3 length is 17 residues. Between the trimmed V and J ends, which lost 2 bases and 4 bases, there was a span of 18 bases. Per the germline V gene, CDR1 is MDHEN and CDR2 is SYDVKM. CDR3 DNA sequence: TGTGCCAGCAGTTTAATATCTTGGGGTTCCCAAGGAAACACCATATATTTT. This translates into CASSLISWGSQGNTIYF.

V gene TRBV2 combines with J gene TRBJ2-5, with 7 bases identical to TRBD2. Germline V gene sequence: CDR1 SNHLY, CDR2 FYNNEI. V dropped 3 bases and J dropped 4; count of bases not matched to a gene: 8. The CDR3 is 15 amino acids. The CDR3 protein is CASSDSGGRGETQYF. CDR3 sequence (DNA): TGTGCCAGCAGTGATTCCGGGGGGAGGGGAGAGACCCAGTACTTC.

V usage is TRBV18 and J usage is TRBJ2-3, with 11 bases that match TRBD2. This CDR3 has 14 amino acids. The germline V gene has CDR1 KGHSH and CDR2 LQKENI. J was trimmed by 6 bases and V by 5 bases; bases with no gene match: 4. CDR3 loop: CASSTSGSYDTQYF. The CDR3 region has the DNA TGTGCCAGCTCAACTAGCGGGAGCTACGATACGCAGTATTTT.

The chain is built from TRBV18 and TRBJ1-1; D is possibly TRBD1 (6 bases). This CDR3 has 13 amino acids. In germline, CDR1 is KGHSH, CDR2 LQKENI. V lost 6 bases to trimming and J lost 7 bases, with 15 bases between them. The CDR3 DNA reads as TGTGCCAGCTCTTATACCGGGACAAGTGAAGCTTTCTTT. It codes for CASSYTGTSEAFF.

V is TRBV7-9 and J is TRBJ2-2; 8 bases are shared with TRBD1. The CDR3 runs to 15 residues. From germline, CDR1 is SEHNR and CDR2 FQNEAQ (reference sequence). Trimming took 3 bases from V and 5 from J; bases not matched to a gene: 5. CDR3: CASSFTGGETGELFF. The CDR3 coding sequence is TGTGCCAGCAGCTTTACAGGGGGAGAGACCGGGGAGCTGTTTTTT.

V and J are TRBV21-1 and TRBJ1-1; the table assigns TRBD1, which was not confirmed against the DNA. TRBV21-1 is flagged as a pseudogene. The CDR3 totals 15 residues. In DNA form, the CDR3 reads TGTGCCAGCAGGGGGGGACAGCCCTTGAACACTGAAGCTTTCTTT. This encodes CASRGGQPLNTEAFF.

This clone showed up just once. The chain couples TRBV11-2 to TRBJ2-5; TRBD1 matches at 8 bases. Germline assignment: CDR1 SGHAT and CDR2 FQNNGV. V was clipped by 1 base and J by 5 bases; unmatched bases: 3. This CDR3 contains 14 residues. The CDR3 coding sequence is TGTGCCAGCAGCTTAGGACAGGGGTCGGAGACCCAGTACTTC. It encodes CASSLGQGSETQYF.

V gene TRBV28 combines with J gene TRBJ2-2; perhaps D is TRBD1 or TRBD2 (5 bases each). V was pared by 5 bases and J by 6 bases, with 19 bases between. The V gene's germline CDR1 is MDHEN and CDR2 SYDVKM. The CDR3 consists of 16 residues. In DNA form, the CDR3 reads TGTGCCAGCAGTACCTTTCCGGGGCCGGACCCCGGGGAGCTGTTTTTT. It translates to CASSTFPGPDPGELFF.